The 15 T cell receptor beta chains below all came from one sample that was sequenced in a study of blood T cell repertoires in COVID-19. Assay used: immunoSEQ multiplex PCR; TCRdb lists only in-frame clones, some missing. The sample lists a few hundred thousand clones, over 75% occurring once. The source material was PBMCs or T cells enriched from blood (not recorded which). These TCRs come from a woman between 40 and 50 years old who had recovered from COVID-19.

The CDR3 nucleotides are TGCGCCAGCAGGCCAGGGTTGGGAAACACTGAAGCTTTCTTT. This gives the protein CASRPGLGNTEAFF. This chain joins TRBV5-1 and TRBJ1-1, with a weak D call TRBD1 (5 bases). CDR3 length equals 14 residues. Trimming shortened V by 5 bases and J by 2 bases, and 13 bases separated the two germline ends. In germline, CDR1 is SGHRS, CDR2 YFSETQ.

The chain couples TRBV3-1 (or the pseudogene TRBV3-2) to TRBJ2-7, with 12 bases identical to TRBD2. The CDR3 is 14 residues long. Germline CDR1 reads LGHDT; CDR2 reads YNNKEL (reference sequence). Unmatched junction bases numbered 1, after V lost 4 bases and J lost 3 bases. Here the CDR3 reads CASSRLAGDYEQYF. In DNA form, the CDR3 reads TGTGCCAGCAGCCGACTAGCGGGGGACTACGAGCAGTACTTC.

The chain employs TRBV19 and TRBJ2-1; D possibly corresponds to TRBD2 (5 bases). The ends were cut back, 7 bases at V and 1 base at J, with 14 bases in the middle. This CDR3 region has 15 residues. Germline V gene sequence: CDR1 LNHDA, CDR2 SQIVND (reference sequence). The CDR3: CASIKKSGSYNEQFF. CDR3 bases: TGTGCCAGTATAAAGAAGAGCGGATCCTACAATGAGCAGTTCTTC. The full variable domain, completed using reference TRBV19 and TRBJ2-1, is DGGITQSPKYLFRKEGQNVTLSCEQNLNHDAMYWYRQDPGQGLRLIYYSQIVNDFQKGDIAEGYSVSREKKESFPLTVTSAQKNPTAFYLCASIKKSGSYNEQFFGPGTRLTVL.

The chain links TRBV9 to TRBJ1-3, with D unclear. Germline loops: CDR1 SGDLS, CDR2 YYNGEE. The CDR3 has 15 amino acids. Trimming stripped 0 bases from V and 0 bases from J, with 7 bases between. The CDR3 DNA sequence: TGTGCCAGCAGCGTAGACGGTTCCTCTGGAAACACCATATATTTT. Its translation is CASSVDGSSGNTIYF.

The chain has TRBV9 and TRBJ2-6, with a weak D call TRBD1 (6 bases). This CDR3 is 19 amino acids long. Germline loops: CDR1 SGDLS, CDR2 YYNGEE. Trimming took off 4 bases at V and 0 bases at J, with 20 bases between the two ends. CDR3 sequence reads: CASSPLPRTAFSGANVLTF. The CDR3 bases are TGTGCCAGCAGCCCTCTCCCCCGGACAGCCTTCTCTGGGGCCAACGTCCTGACTTTC.

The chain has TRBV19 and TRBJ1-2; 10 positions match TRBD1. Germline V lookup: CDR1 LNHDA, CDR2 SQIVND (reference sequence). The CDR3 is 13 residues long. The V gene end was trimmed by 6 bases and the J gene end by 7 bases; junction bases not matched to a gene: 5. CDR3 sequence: CASSSGTGVGYTF. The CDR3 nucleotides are TGTGCCAGTAGCTCCGGGACAGGGGTTGGCTACACCTTC. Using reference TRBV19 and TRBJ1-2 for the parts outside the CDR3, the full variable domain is DGGITQSPKYLFRKEGQNVTLSCEQNLNHDAMYWYRQDPGQGLRLIYYSQIVNDFQKGDIAEGYSVSREKKESFPLTVTSAQKNPTAFYLCASSSGTGVGYTFGSGTRLTVV.

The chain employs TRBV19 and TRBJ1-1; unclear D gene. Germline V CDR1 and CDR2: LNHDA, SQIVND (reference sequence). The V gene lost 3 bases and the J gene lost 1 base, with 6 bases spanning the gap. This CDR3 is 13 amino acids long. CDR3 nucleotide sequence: TGTGCCAGTAGTATGACGGGGAACACTGAAGCTTTCTTT. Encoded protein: CASSMTGNTEAFF.

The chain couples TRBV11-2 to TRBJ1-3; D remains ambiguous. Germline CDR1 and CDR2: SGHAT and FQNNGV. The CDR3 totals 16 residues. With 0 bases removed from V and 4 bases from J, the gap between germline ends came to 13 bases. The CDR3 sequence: CASSLDQRGWGNTIYF. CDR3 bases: TGTGCCAGCAGCTTAGATCAACGGGGTTGGGGAAACACCATATATTTT.

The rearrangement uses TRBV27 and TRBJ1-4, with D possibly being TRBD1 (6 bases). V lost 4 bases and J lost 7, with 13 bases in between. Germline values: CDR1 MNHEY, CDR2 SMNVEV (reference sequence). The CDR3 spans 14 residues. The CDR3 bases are TGTGCCAGCAGTTCACAGGGTTTATTTGAAAAACTGTTTTTT. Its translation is CASSSQGLFEKLFF.

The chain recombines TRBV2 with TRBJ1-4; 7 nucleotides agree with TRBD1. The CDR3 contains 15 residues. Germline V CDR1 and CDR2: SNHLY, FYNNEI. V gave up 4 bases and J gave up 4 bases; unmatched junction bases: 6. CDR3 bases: TGTGCCAGCAGTGGGGACAGCTCCTTTAATGAAAAACTGTTTTTT. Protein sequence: CASSGDSSFNEKLFF.

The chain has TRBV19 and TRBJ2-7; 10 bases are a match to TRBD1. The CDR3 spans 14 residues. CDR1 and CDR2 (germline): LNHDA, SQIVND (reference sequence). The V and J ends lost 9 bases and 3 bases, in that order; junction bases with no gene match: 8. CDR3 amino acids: CASRPRDRGYEQYF. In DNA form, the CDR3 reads TGTGCCAGCAGGCCCCGGGACAGGGGCTACGAGCAGTACTTC.

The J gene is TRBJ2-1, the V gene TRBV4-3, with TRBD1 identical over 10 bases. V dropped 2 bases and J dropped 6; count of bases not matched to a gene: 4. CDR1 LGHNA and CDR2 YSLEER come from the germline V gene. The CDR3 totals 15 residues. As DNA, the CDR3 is TGCGCCAGCAGCCAACAGACAGGGGGCTTCAATGAGCAGTTCTTC. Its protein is CASSQQTGGFNEQFF.

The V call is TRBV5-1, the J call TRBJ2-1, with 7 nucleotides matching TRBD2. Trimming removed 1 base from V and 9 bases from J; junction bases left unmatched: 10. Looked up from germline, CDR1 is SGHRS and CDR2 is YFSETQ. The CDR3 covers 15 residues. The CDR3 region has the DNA TGCGCCAGCAGCTTGAGGGGCGGGAGTCCTATTGAGCAGTTCTTC. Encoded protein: CASSLRGGSPIEQFF.

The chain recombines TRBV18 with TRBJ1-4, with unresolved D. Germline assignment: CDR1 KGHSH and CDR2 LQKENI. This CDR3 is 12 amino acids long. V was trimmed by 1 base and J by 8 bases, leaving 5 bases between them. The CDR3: CASSPRAEKLFF. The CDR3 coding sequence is TGTGCCAGCTCACCACGGGCGGAAAAACTGTTTTTT.

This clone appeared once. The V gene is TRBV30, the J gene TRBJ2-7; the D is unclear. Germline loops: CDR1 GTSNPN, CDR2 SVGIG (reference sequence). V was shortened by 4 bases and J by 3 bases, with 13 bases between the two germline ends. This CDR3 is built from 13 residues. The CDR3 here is CAWTGGTDYEQYF. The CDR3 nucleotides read TGTGCCTGGACCGGCGGCACCGACTACGAGCAGTACTTC. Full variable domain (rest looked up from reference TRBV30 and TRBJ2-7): SQTIHQWPATLVQPVGSPLSLECTVEGTSNPNLYWYRQAAGRGLQLLFYSVGIGQISSEVPQNLSASRPQDRQFILSSKKLLLSDSGFYLCAWTGGTDYEQYFGPGTRLTVT.